The clone carrying this T cell receptor (beta chain) appeared once. Antigen specificity is unknown. Only in-frame clones appear in the TCRdb table, and some are missing; sequencing was by immunoSEQ multiplex PCR. This sample yields approximately 110,000 clones, of which almost 90% are seen a single time; 0.5% to 0.65% belongs to the top ten. The record originates from a study of a mutant IDH1 vaccine in newly diagnosed glioma. As for the study in general: Initiation of the vaccine course occurred 4-6 weeks after radiotherapy alone, or alongside temozolomide cycles. The treated group averaged 40.4 years old and was 62.5% male, approximately 38% female. The earlier regimen, radiotherapy, temozolomide, or both, was most often both.

Time point reported: week 11, during vaccination. Vaccine doses each comprised 300 ug of mutant IDH1 20-mer peptide, with topical imiquimod. The donor cohort comprised cases of new WHO grade 3 or 4 IDH1-mutant, ATRX-lost astrocytoma. Sequences were derived from PBMCs, sampled from a glioma patient whose treatment included an IDH1 peptide vaccine. This receptor was obtained from a woman in her forties or fifties with glioma.

CDR3 in amino acids: CASSIGTSGQETQYF. The DNA of the CDR3 is TGTGCCAGCAGCATCGGGACTAGCGGACAAGAGACCCAGTACTTC. The chain combines TRBV11-3 with TRBJ2-5, with 11 nucleotides matching TRBD2. Germline assignment: CDR1 SGHNT and CDR2 YENEEA. Losses at the gene ends were 5 bases for V and 2 bases for J; bases not matched to a gene: 4. The CDR3 is 15 amino acids.